This T cell receptor (beta chain) derives from a study of cytomegalovirus exposure and HLA in healthy donors. The germline V and J ends were trimmed by 2 bases and 4 bases, with 9 bases remaining between them. The CDR3 consists of 13 residues. Germline assignment: CDR1 SGHRS and CDR2 YFSETQ. Study results and limitations: CMV antigen specificity of a few CMV-associated chains was confirmed in vitro.

A remark on this clone: Antigen unknown.

Measured with immunoSEQ multiplex PCR; TCRdb has only the in-frame clones, and not every one. The table shows 100,000 to 120,000 clones, with roughly nine tenths occurring only once. The material sequenced was PBMCs. V is TRBV5-1 and J is TRBJ1-2; D is ambiguous. This clonotype was obtained from a young woman in good health and CMV-seronegative. This CDR3 reads CASSFPEAYGYTF. The CDR3 nucleotides read TGCGCCAGCAGCTTCCCCGAAGCCTATGGCTACACCTTC.